A single T cell receptor (beta chain) is shown here with its context. Its antigen is undetermined. This sample stems from a study of vaccination and CD4 T cells after COVID-19. Looking at the study overall: Post-vaccine specimens were obtained a median 72 days after dose two (range 14 to 241).

Sequence data for DNA of cultured CD4+ T cells were generated by the Oncomine TCR Beta short-read assay. TCRdb itself ran the PCR reads through MiXCR, one entry per CDR3 protein. The profile shows 6,500 or so distinct CDR3 sequences, around 50% of them singletons. The CDR3 covers 15 residues. The germline V gene encodes CDR1 MNHNS and CDR2 SASEGT. Trimming took off 9 bases at V and 2 bases at J, with 19 bases between the two ends. Described treatment: approximately nine-day PBMC culture with coronavirus spike peptide pools or control peptides (ViraFEST assay). It was before the COVID-19 pandemic (2011-2018) that the unexposed donor's CD4+ T cells were collected. Researchers reported culturing around 2 million PBMCs per well with 8 to 10 IU/ml IL-2 and 8 to 10 ug/ml peptide pools. SARS-CoV-2 S/N and four cold-coronavirus spikes were used to probe unexposed-donor CD4+ T cells, cells permitting. Study-level results: Spike mono-reactivity was found in 304 of 307 vaccine-specific clones from convalescent patients.

The TCR sequence derives from a human donor in good health. Sample: CD4+ T cells from blood, cultured in vitro. The V and J genes are TRBV6-1 and TRBJ1-2, with D perhaps TRBD1 (6 bases). The CDR3 bases are TGTGCCAGTCGCCCCCCACCCCAGGGGAACTATGGCTACACCTTC. Translation gives CASRPPPQGNYGYTF.